These 12 T cell receptor beta chains share one sample of origin, sequenced in a study of shared clonotypes between healthy human individuals. Clones were sequenced by immunoSEQ multiplex PCR, and TCRdb holds only the in-frame ones, with some missing. This sample has roughly 640,000 clones, with approximately 79% found just once. Sample: memory CD4+ T cells sorted from blood. As for subset: CD45RA-negative fraction. These receptors were taken from a woman under 40 in good health.

V is TRBV28 and J is TRBJ2-5; TRBD2 aligns across 7 bases. Germline V gene lookup returns CDR1 MDHEN and CDR2 SYDVKM. V shed 3 bases, J shed 1 base, and the junction held 5 bases outside the gene matches. The CDR3 consists of 15 residues. The CDR3 spells CASSFSSSGQETQYF. The CDR3 nucleotides are TGTGCCAGCAGTTTTAGCTCTAGCGGCCAAGAGACCCAGTACTTC.

The chain is built from TRBV15 and TRBJ1-1, with a possible D match to TRBD1 (5 bases). This CDR3 has 17 amino acids. Trimming removed 0 bases at V and 1 base at J, with 15 bases between. The V gene's germline CDR1 is LNHNV and CDR2 YYDKDF (reference sequence). In DNA form, the CDR3 reads TGTGCCACCAGCAGAGATTTCAACCCGGGGGAGAACACTGAAGCTTTCTTT. Amino acids: CATSRDFNPGENTEAFF.

The J gene is TRBJ2-7, the V gene TRBV28; 8 bases agree with TRBD2. The J segment lost 3 bases and the V segment lost 6 bases, leaving 19 bases of the junction unmatched. CDR1 MDHEN and CDR2 SYDVKM come from the germline V gene. This CDR3 has 18 residues. The CDR3 nucleotides read TGTGCCAGCAGCCCCATGGGAAGCGGGAGCGGGAGAGGCTACGAGCAGTACTTC. Amino acid sequence: CASSPMGSGSGRGYEQYF.

The genes are TRBV7-8 and TRBJ1-5, with D unresolved. CDR3 length: 13 residues. Per germline, CDR1 SGHVS and CDR2 FQNEAQ. With 5 bases removed from V and 9 bases from J, the gap between germline ends came to 14 bases. CDR3 coding DNA: TGTGCCAGCAGCGAGGTGGCGGGCGGGCCCCAGCATTTT. This gives the protein CASSEVAGGPQHF.

The CDR3 loop reads CASSLPGAGGEKLFF. CDR3 coding DNA: TGTGCCAGCAGCCTACCGGGGGCAGGTGGAGAAAAACTGTTTTTT. This sequence joins TRBV28 and TRBJ1-4; maybe TRBD1 (6 bases). Between the trimmed V and J ends, which lost 6 bases and 8 bases, there was a span of 19 bases. Germline V lookup: CDR1 MDHEN, CDR2 SYDVKM. The CDR3 has 15 amino acids.

At least ten counts were recorded for this clone. J is TRBJ1-1 and V is TRBV28, with D perhaps matching TRBD1 (6 bases). Germline V gene lookup returns CDR1 MDHEN and CDR2 SYDVKM. The CDR3 is made up of 16 amino acids. V gave up 5 bases and J gave up 1 base, with 17 bases separating them. CDR3 residues: CASSPSPGAGNTEAFF. The CDR3 DNA reads TGTGCCAGCAGTCCCTCCCCGGGGGCCGGGAACACTGAAGCTTTCTTT.

This clone has a handful of counts. The J gene is TRBJ2-1, the V gene TRBV11-3; 8 nucleotides agree with TRBD2. The germline CDR1 and CDR2 sequences are SGHNT and YENEEA. V lost 5 bases and J lost 9; bases outside the gene matches: 15. This CDR3 contains 16 residues. This CDR3 reads CASSLGGAGGNREQFF. CDR3 coding DNA: TGTGCCAGCAGCCTCGGGGGGGCGGGAGGTAACCGTGAGCAGTTCTTC. Full variable domain (rest looked up from reference TRBV11-3 and TRBJ2-1): EAGVVQSPRYKIIEKKQPVAFWCNPISGHNTLYWYLQNLGQGPELLIRYENEEAVDDSQLPKDRFSAERLKGVDSTLKIQPAELGDSAVYLCASSLGGAGGNREQFFGPGTRLTVL.

The CDR3 DNA sequence: TGTGCCAGCAGCTCCGGGACTAGCGGGAGGGCCGGGCGAGAGACCCAGTACTTC. Amino acids: CASSSGTSGRAGRETQYF. The chain employs TRBV5-4 and TRBJ2-5; 16 positions match TRBD2. Looked up from germline, CDR1 is SGHNT and CDR2 is YYREEE (reference sequence). The V and J ends lost 3 bases and 4 bases, in that order; junction bases with no gene match: 9. CDR3 length equals 18 residues.

CDR3 in DNA: TGTGCCAGCAGCCAACTGGACAGCCACAATCTCGTCAATCAGCCCCAGCATTTT. Its translation: CASSQLDSHNLVNQPQHF. V usage is TRBV28 and J usage is TRBJ1-5; maybe TRBD1 (6 bases). V was cut by 6 bases and J by 3 bases, with 24 bases left in between. The CDR3 sequence is 18 residues long. The germline gives CDR1 MDHEN, CDR2 SYDVKM.

On this clone itself: The same CDR3 also results from other DNA sequences found in this sample. V and J are TRBV4-2 and TRBJ2-2, with 7 bases matching TRBD2. J lost 6 bases, V lost 0 bases, and 4 bases had no gene match. The CDR3 sequence is 15 residues long. Germline V gives CDR1 LGHNA, CDR2 YNFKEQ. For the CDR3, the DNA is TGTGCCAGCAGCCAAGATAGGGGAGGGGCCGGGGAGCTGTTTTTT. Its protein product is CASSQDRGGAGELFF.

The chain links TRBV19 to TRBJ2-2; D unresolved. Germline CDR1 LNHDA, CDR2 SQIVND (reference sequence). CDR3 size: 14 residues. The V end lost 4 bases, the J end lost 4 bases, and 10 bases lay between the germline ends. The CDR3 DNA reads TGTGCCAGTAGTACCCAGACGTCCACCGGGGAGCTGTTTTTT. Translating gives CASSTQTSTGELFF.

This rearrangement joins TRBV5-4 to TRBJ2-1; a weak D match, TRBD2 (7 bases). Trimming stripped 0 bases from V and 5 bases from J, with 15 bases between. This CDR3 spans 16 amino acids. Per germline, CDR1 SGHNT and CDR2 YYREEE (reference sequence). The CDR3 spells CASSLGGGALNNEQFF. The CDR3 coding sequence is TGTGCCAGCAGCTTGGGTGGGGGGGCGCTTAACAATGAGCAGTTCTTC.